The rows below give T cell receptor beta chains drawn from one sample of a study of blood T cell repertoires in COVID-19. The method was immunoSEQ multiplex PCR; TCRdb's version includes in-frame clones alone and lacks a portion of them. The top ten clones hold 7.5% to 10% of a sample with around 200,000 clones, approximately 80% of them seen once. The sequencing input was PBMCs or T cells enriched from blood (not recorded which). These TCRs come from a man aged 35 to 55 who had recovered from COVID-19. Each CDR3 is given with its conserved first and last residue. A D gene is named only where the DNA matches it firmly. Expanded clones are given a class, and other clones once, few, many or no size at all.

d_gene	abundance	v_gene	j_gene	len	CDR3aa	CDR3nt
TRBD2	-	TRBV6-1	TRBJ2-1	16	CASSARSGGISNEQFF	TGTGCCAGCAGTGCCCGTAGCGGGGGGATATCGAATGAGCAGTTCTTC
TRBD1	-	TRBV28	TRBJ2-5	16	CASSIRIQGALETQYF	TGTGCCAGCAGTATAAGAATACAGGGGGCCCTGGAGACCCAGTACTTC
-	few	TRBV9	TRBJ1-6	12	CASSVGGEPLHF	TGTGCCAGCAGCGTGGGGGGAGAGCCCCTCCACTTT
-	-	TRBV27	TRBJ2-1	12	CASSTPMNEQFF	TGTGCCAGCAGTACTCCGATGAATGAGCAGTTCTTC
TRBD2	-	TRBV5-1	TRBJ2-2	16	CASSTPGLAYTGELFF	TGCGCCAGCAGCACGCCGGGACTAGCCTACACCGGGGAGCTGTTTTTT
TRBD1	few	TRBV6-6	TRBJ1-2	13	CASSPGGDYGYTF	TGTGCCAGCAGTCCAGGGGGCGACTATGGCTACACCTTC
-	-	TRBV5-1	TRBJ2-7	14	CASSLVAGTYEQYF	TGCGCCAGCAGCTTGGTGGCAGGGACCTACGAGCAGTACTTC
-	-	TRBV6-4	TRBJ1-4	14	CATRRDSTNEKLFF	TGTGCCACCCGCAGGGACTCCACTAATGAAAAACTGTTTTTT
-	-	TRBV3-1/TRBV3-2	TRBJ2-3	16	CASSLASLDSTDTQYF	TGTGCCAGCAGCCTAGCAAGTCTCGACAGCACAGATACGCAGTATTTT
-	-	TRBV5-6	TRBJ1-1	14	CASSSVSMDTEAFF	TGTGCCAGCAGCTCGGTTAGTATGGACACTGAAGCTTTCTTT
TRBD2	-	TRBV5-6	TRBJ2-7	15	CASSRTSGESYEQYF	TGTGCCAGCAGCCGGACTAGCGGCGAATCATACGAGCAGTACTTC
TRBD1	once	TRBV3-1/TRBV3-2	TRBJ1-5	14	CASSRTGDGQPQHF	TGTGCCAGCAGCCGCACAGGGGATGGTCAGCCCCAGCATTTT
-	-	TRBV7-9	TRBJ1-2	14	CASSPRVGTYGYTF	TGTGCCAGCAGCCCCCGGGTTGGAACATATGGCTACACCTTC
-	-	TRBV6-5	TRBJ1-6	15	CASSYGRQANSPLHF	TGTGCCAGCAGTTACGGAAGACAGGCTAATTCACCCCTCCACTTT
TRBD2	-	TRBV12-5	TRBJ2-7	17	CASGLPPTSGDRGEQYF	TGTGCTAGTGGTTTACCTCCGACTAGCGGGGACCGGGGTGAGCAGTACTTC
TRBD2	-	TRBV4-2	TRBJ2-1	18	CASSQVAQRGEGYSEQFF	TGTGCCAGCAGCCAAGTAGCCCAGCGGGGGGAAGGGTATAGTGAGCAGTTCTTC
TRBD2	-	TRBV3-1/TRBV3-2	TRBJ2-5	17	CASSPRGSGRYQETQYF	TGTGCCAGCAGCCCCCGGGGGAGCGGGAGATACCAAGAGACCCAGTACTTC
TRBD1	-	TRBV2	TRBJ2-3	18	CASSEARIGQGLTDTQYF	TGTGCCAGCAGTGAAGCCCGTATCGGACAGGGGCTCACAGATACGCAGTATTTT
TRBD1	-	TRBV28	TRBJ1-5	15	CASSSQGAWGQPQHF	TGTGCCAGCAGTTCCCAGGGGGCCTGGGGGCAGCCCCAGCATTTT
TRBD1	-	TRBV19	TRBJ2-7	13	CASSRDRVGEQYF	TGTGCCAGTAGTCGGGACAGGGTCGGCGAGCAGTACTTC
TRBD1	few	TRBV9	TRBJ1-2	15	CASSVDWQGAVGYTF	TGTGCCAGCAGCGTAGATTGGCAGGGGGCCGTTGGCTACACCTTC
-	few	TRBV4-2	TRBJ2-5	13	CASSSQVQETQYF	TGTGCCAGCAGCTCTCAGGTGCAAGAGACCCAGTACTTC
TRBD1	-	TRBV5-5	TRBJ2-2	15	CASSYLQGAAGELFF	TGTGCCAGCAGCTACCTACAGGGGGCGGCCGGGGAGCTGTTTTTT
TRBD1	-	TRBV6-5	TRBJ1-2	13	CASSRTGGDGYTF	TGTGCCAGCAGTCGGACAGGGGGAGATGGCTACACCTTC
-	-	TRBV5-1	TRBJ2-1	14	CASSLGLAYNEQFF	TGCGCCAGCAGCTTGGGTCTAGCCTACAATGAGCAGTTCTTC
TRBD1	-	TRBV6-6	TRBJ2-2	17	CASSRQGARSGTGELFF	TGTGCCAGCAGCCGACAGGGGGCGCGTTCCGGCACCGGGGAGCTGTTTTTT
-	few	TRBV30	TRBJ2-3	14	CAWSGAPRRDTQYF	TGTGCCTGGAGTGGGGCCCCCAGGCGAGATACGCAGTATTTT
-	once	TRBV9	TRBJ2-1	13	CASSVGPRDEQFF	TGTGCCAGCAGCGTAGGCCCTCGCGATGAGCAGTTCTTC
TRBD2	-	TRBV7-2	TRBJ2-2	15	CASRPRLADTGELFF	TGTGCCAGCAGACCGAGACTAGCTGACACCGGGGAGCTGTTTTTT
-	-	TRBV29-1	TRBJ1-1	14	CSVASGRINTEAFF	TGCAGCGTTGCGTCAGGCAGGATTAACACTGAAGCTTTCTTT
TRBD1	-	TRBV11-2	TRBJ1-6	14	CASSLGTGLSPLHF	TGTGCCAGCAGCTTGGGGACAGGGTTGTCACCCCTCCACTTT
TRBD1	-	TRBV5-1	TRBJ1-3	16	CASSLWTGTSGNTIYF	TGCGCCAGCAGCTTGTGGACAGGAACCTCTGGAAACACCATATATTTT
-	-	TRBV6-5	TRBJ1-2	14	CASAEVNANYGYTF	TGTGCCAGCGCTGAGGTCAATGCTAACTATGGCTACACCTTC
-	-	TRBV18	TRBJ2-5	15	CASSPRRSGEETQYF	TGTGCCAGCTCACCAAGGAGATCCGGTGAAGAGACCCAGTACTTC
-	-	TRBV5-6	TRBJ1-1	13	CASSLGAGTEAFF	TGTGCCAGCAGCTTGGGTGCGGGCACTGAAGCTTTCTTT
-	-	TRBV19	TRBJ1-2	13	CASSSARGYGYTF	TGTGCCAGTAGTTCCGCCAGGGGTTATGGCTACACCTTC
-	-	TRBV6-5	TRBJ1-4	13	CASSTRGGEKLFF	TGTGCCAGCAGTACCCGTGGGGGGGAAAAACTGTTTTTT
TRBD1	-	TRBV9	TRBJ2-7	16	CASSPHPGTGTYEQYF	TGTGCCAGCAGCCCGCACCCCGGGACAGGGACCTACGAGCAGTACTTC
TRBD1	few	TRBV5-1	TRBJ2-7	14	CASMRTGTSYEQYF	TGCGCCAGCATGAGGACAGGGACCTCCTACGAGCAGTACTTC
TRBD1	-	TRBV7-8	TRBJ2-1	15	CASSLRDRNYNEQFF	TGTGCCAGCAGCCTCCGGGACAGAAACTACAATGAGCAGTTCTTC
TRBD2	-	TRBV27	TRBJ2-3	16	CASSPRGSGQTDTQYF	TGTGCCAGCAGTCCCCGTGGTAGCGGGCAAACAGATACGCAGTATTTT
-	few	TRBV3-1/TRBV3-2	TRBJ2-1	12	CASSRQNNEQFF	TGTGCCAGCAGCCGTCAGAACAATGAGCAGTTCTTC
TRBD1	-	TRBV30	TRBJ1-6	16	CATASRDRGDNSPLHF	TGTGCCACCGCCTCCCGGGACAGGGGCGATAATTCACCCCTCCACTTT
TRBD1	few	TRBV27	TRBJ1-2	23	CASSPRIGDRVVGQPLANYGYTF	TGTGCCAGCAGTCCCCGTATCGGGGACAGGGTGGTCGGTCAACCTTTAGCTAACTATGGCTACACCTTC
-	-	TRBV7-9	TRBJ2-7	16	CASSSMAAGGIHEQYF	TGTGCCAGCAGCTCGATGGCGGCAGGAGGAATCCACGAGCAGTACTTC
TRBD2	-	TRBV5-4	TRBJ2-7	14	CASSLGSGAYEQYF	TGTGCCAGCAGCTTGGGTAGCGGGGCCTACGAGCAGTACTTC
-	-	TRBV6-2/TRBV6-3	TRBJ2-3	12	CASSYTRDTQYF	TGTGCCAGCAGTTACACCAGAGATACGCAGTATTTT
-	once	TRBV5-5	TRBJ2-5	14	CASSSLGGLETQYF	TGTGCCAGCAGTTCATTGGGGGGTTTGGAGACCCAGTACTTC
-	-	TRBV6-5	TRBJ1-1	14	CASSFSQGRTEAFF	TGTGCCAGCAGTTTCTCACAGGGCAGGACTGAAGCTTTCTTT
-	-	TRBV29-1	TRBJ2-7	12	CSAKTSSYEQYF	TGCAGCGCTAAAACATCCTCCTACGAGCAGTACTTC
-	-	TRBV30	TRBJ1-3	15	CAWSEFRRGGNTIYF	TGTGCCTGGAGTGAATTTCGGCGGGGCGGAAACACCATATATTTT
TRBD1	-	TRBV5-1	TRBJ1-1	16	CASSRGQGILNTEAFF	TGCGCCAGCAGCCGGGGACAGGGGATTTTGAACACTGAAGCTTTCTTT
TRBD1	-	TRBV6-7	TRBJ1-5	17	CARAPRTGDNSNQPQHF	TGTGCCAGAGCCCCAAGGACAGGTGATAATAGCAATCAGCCCCAGCATTTT
TRBD2	-	TRBV2	TRBJ2-3	19	CASSVMAGEMRQNTDTQYF	TGTGCCAGCAGTGTTATGGCGGGGGAAATGAGACAAAACACAGATACGCAGTATTTT
-	-	TRBV25-1	TRBJ2-2	14	CASSEFGGQGELFF	TGTGCCAGCAGTGAATTCGGGGGGCAGGGGGAGCTGTTTTTT